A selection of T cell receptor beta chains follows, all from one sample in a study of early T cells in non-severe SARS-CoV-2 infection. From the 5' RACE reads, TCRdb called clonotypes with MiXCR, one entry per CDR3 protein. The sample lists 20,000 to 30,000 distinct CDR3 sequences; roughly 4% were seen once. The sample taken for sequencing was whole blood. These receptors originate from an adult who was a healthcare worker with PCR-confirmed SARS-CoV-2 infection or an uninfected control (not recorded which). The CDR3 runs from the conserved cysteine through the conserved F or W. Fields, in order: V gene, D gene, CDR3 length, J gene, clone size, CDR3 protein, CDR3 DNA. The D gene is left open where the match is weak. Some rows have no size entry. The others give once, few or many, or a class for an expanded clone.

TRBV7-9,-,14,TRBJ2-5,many,CASGGETPGGTQYF,TGTGCCAGCGGAGGCGAGACTCCGGGCGGGACCCAGTACTTC
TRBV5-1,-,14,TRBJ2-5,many,CASSTLGGQETQYF,TGCGCCAGCAGCACCCTTGGCGGACAAGAGACCCAGTACTTC
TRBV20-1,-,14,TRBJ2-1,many,CSARGGAEMNEQFF,TGCAGTGCTAGAGGTGGGGCGGAGATGAATGAGCAGTTCTTC
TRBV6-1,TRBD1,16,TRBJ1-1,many,CASSDMRTGGRTEAFF,TGTGCCAGCAGTGATATGAGGACAGGGGGCAGGACTGAAGCTTTCTTT
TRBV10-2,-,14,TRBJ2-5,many,CASSDLQGSETQYF,TGCGCCAGCAGCGATCTACAGGGTTCTGAGACCCAGTACTTC
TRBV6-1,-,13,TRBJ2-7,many,CASKGGPSYEQYF,TGTGCCAGCAAAGGTGGGCCGAGCTACGAGCAGTACTTC
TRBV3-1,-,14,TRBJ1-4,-,CASSSGRINEKLFF,TGTGCCAGCAGCTCGGGACGGATTAATGAAAAACTGTTTTTT
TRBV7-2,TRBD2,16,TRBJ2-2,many,CASSFQTSGSTGELFF,TGTGCCAGCAGCTTCCAGACTAGCGGGAGTACCGGGGAGCTGTTTTTT
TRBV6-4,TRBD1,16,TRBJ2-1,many,CASSVLAGTGVTEQFF,TGTGCCAGCAGTGTCTTAGCCGGGACAGGGGTTACTGAGCAGTTCTTC
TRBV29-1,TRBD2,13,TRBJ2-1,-,CSVEVLAGEEQFF,TGCAGCGTTGAAGTACTAGCGGGAGAGGAGCAGTTCTTC
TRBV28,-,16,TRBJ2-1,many,CASSLLRGSSYNEQFF,TGTGCCAGCAGTTTATTACGGGGGTCCTCCTACAATGAGCAGTTCTTC
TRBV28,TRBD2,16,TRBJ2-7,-,CASSSPREGLNYEQYF,TGTGCCAGCAGTTCCCCCAGGGAGGGATTAAACTACGAGCAGTACTTC
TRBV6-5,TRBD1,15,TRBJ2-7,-,CASSYSRDSFYEQYF,TGTGCCAGCAGTTACTCGAGGGACAGCTTCTACGAGCAGTACTTC
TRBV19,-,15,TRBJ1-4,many,CASRTGDATNEKLFF,TGTGCCAGTAGAACAGGAGATGCAACTAATGAAAAACTGTTTTTT
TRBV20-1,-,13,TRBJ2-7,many,CSARGGSSYEQYF,TGCAGTGCTAGAGGAGGGAGCTCCTACGAGCAGTACTTC
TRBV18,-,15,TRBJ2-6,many,CASSPSGTGANVLTF,TGTGCCAGCTCACCCTCAGGGACTGGGGCCAACGTCCTGACTTTC
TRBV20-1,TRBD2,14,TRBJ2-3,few,CSTSSGSATDTQYF,TGCAGTACCTCTAGCGGGAGTGCAACAGATACGCAGTATTTT
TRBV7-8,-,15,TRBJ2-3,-,CASMGWGQLSDTQYF,TGTGCCAGCATGGGATGGGGCCAGCTTTCAGATACGCAGTATTTT
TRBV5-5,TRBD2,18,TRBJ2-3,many,CASSLRLAGGASTDTQYF,TGTGCCAGCAGCTTGCGACTAGCGGGAGGCGCCAGCACAGATACGCAGTATTTT
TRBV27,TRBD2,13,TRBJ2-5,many,CASSWGGQETQYF,TGTGCCAGCAGTTGGGGGGGCCAAGAGACCCAGTACTTC
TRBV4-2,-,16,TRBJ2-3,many,CASSLGAVFGTDTQYF,TGTGCCAGCAGCCTCGGAGCAGTTTTCGGCACAGATACGCAGTATTTT
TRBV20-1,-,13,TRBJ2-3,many,CSARIAVTDTQYF,TGCAGTGCTAGAATAGCGGTCACAGATACGCAGTATTTT
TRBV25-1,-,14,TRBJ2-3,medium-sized,CASSDQGTSDTQYF,TGTGCCAGCAGTGATCAGGGGACCTCAGATACGCAGTATTTT
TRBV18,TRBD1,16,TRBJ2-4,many,CASSPPKKGGGDIQYF,TGTGCCAGCTCACCACCGAAAAAAGGGGGCGGTGACATTCAGTACTTC
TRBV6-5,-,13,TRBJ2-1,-,CASRPNEQGWEFF,TGTGCCAGCAGGCCGAACGAACAGGGCTGGGAGTTCTTC
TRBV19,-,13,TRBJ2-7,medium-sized,CASSADATYEQYF,TGTGCCAGTAGTGCGGACGCAACCTACGAGCAGTACTTC
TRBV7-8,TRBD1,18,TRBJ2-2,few,CASSLASDGTGDTGELFF,TGTGCCAGCAGCTTAGCGTCTGATGGGACAGGGGATACCGGGGAGCTGTTTTTT
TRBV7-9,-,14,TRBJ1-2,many,CASSSTGLNYGYTF,TGTGCCAGCAGCTCGACAGGACTTAACTATGGCTACACCTTC
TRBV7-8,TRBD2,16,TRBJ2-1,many,CASSLGSGVGGHEQFF,TGTGCCAGCAGCTTAGGAAGCGGGGTTGGAGGGCATGAGCAGTTCTTC
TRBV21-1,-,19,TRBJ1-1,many,CASSKIALVHRASRDEAFF,TGTGCCAGCAGCAAAATTGCCCTCGTTCACAGGGCATCTAGGGATGAAGCTTTCTTT
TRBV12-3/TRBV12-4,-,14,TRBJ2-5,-,CASSLVSPTETQYF,TGTGCCAGCAGTTTAGTTAGCCCGACGGAGACCCAGTACTTC
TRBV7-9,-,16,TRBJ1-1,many,CASSLALAGANTEAFF,TGTGCCAGCAGCTTAGCGCTTGCAGGGGCGAACACTGAAGCTTTCTTT
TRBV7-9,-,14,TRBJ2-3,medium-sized,CASSSELFTDTQYF,TGTGCCAGCAGCTCGGAACTCTTCACAGATACGCAGTATTTT
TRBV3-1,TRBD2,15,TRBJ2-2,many,CASTKRLAVTGELFF,TGTGCCAGCACCAAACGACTAGCGGTAACCGGGGAGCTGTTTTTT
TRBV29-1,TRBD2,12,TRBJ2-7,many,CSVELAGDEQYF,TGCAGCGTTGAGTTAGCGGGAGACGAGCAGTACTTC
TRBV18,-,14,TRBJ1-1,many,CASSLGGGHTEAFF,TGTGCCAGCTCGCTGGGCGGGGGGCACACTGAAGCTTTCTTT
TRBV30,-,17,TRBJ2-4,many,CAWSVGSGPLAKNIQYF,TGTGCCTGGAGTGTAGGGTCCGGACCCTTAGCCAAAAACATTCAGTACTTC
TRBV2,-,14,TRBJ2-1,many,CASSAGGNYNEQFF,TGTGCCAGCAGTGCTGGCGGGAATTACAATGAGCAGTTCTTC
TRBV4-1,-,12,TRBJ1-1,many,CASSQADTEAFF,TGCGCCAGCAGCCAAGCGGACACTGAAGCTTTCTTT
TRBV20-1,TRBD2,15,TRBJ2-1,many,CSASRAGGTYNEQFF,TGCAGTGCTTCCCGGGCGGGAGGTACCTACAATGAGCAGTTCTTC
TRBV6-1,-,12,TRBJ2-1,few,CASSQNLGEQFF,TGTGCCAGCAGCCAAAATCTGGGTGAGCAGTTCTTC
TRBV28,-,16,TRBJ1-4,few,CASSFSRGPLNEKLFF,TGTGCCAGCAGTTTCTCACGAGGGCCCCTTAATGAAAAACTGTTTTTT
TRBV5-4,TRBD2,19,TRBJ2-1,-,CASSRRIAGGFFSYNEQFF,TGTGCCAGCAGCCGCCGGATAGCGGGCGGCTTTTTCTCCTACAATGAGCAGTTCTTC
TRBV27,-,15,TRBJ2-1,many,CASSPTSYAYNEQFF,TGTGCCAGCAGTCCGACTAGTTACGCCTACAATGAGCAGTTCTTC
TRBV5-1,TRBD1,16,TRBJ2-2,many,CASSLYRGTTTGELFF,TGCGCCAGCAGCCTCTACAGGGGAACTACGACCGGGGAGCTGTTTTTT